A selection of T cell receptor beta chains follows, all from one sample in a study of CXCR3-negative and CXCR3-positive naive CD8 T cells. After re-calling the 5' RACE reads, TCRdb lists one entry per CDR3 protein, DNA absent. The sample includes 7,000 or so distinct CDR3 sequences. Sample: naive CXCR3+ CD8+ T cells from blood. These receptors were obtained from a human donor in good health. Some clones in this sample may be carry-over from other donors' samples. The CDR3 runs from the conserved cysteine through the conserved F or W. Each record gives: V gene, clone size, J gene, CDR3 protein. A row's size may be missing; if present it is once, few, many or a size class.

v_call: TRBV29-1
clone_size: NA
j_call: TRBJ2-5
cdr3_aa: CSVTGLDQETQYF

v_call: TRBV29-1
clone_size: NA
j_call: TRBJ2-5
cdr3_aa: CSVHTGLEETQYF

v_call: TRBV15
clone_size: NA
j_call: TRBJ1-2
cdr3_aa: CATSRGEGLHGYTF

v_call: TRBV29-1
clone_size: NA
j_call: TRBJ2-7
cdr3_aa: CSALGLAAEQYF

v_call: TRBV16
clone_size: NA
j_call: TRBJ1-1
cdr3_aa: CASSFSTGVHTEAFF

v_call: TRBV7-9
clone_size: NA
j_call: TRBJ2-7
cdr3_aa: CASSPTSSPYEQYF

v_call: TRBV12-2
clone_size: NA
j_call: TRBJ2-1
cdr3_aa: CASRLGDRGASSYNEQFF

v_call: TRBV29-1
clone_size: NA
j_call: TRBJ2-2
cdr3_aa: CSAVGAREKNTGELFF

v_call: TRBV6-2/TRBV6-3
clone_size: NA
j_call: TRBJ1-5
cdr3_aa: CASSFLRPGQPQHF

v_call: TRBV7-3
clone_size: NA
j_call: TRBJ1-1
cdr3_aa: CASSLTGDTEAFF

v_call: TRBV2
clone_size: NA
j_call: TRBJ2-1
cdr3_aa: CASSLTKTNEQFF

v_call: TRBV29-1
clone_size: NA
j_call: TRBJ2-7
cdr3_aa: CSVPGGTGAYEQYF

v_call: TRBV29-1
clone_size: NA
j_call: TRBJ2-1
cdr3_aa: CSVEEVLADYNEQFF

v_call: TRBV20-1
clone_size: NA
j_call: TRBJ2-1
cdr3_aa: CSARQGGNEQFF

v_call: TRBV29-1
clone_size: NA
j_call: TRBJ2-1
cdr3_aa: CSAASEAAVNEQFF

v_call: TRBV28
clone_size: medium-sized
j_call: TRBJ2-2
cdr3_aa: CASSRTSGRGAGELFF

v_call: TRBV29-1
clone_size: medium-sized
j_call: TRBJ2-1
cdr3_aa: CSVEGLAGDYNEQFF

v_call: TRBV29-1
clone_size: medium-sized
j_call: TRBJ1-1
cdr3_aa: CSVHKWGTEAFF

v_call: TRBV7-2
clone_size: NA
j_call: TRBJ2-1
cdr3_aa: CASSLLLAVGQFF

v_call: TRBV6-5
clone_size: NA
j_call: TRBJ1-1
cdr3_aa: CASSFTGRNTEAFF

v_call: TRBV5-1
clone_size: NA
j_call: TRBJ2-1
cdr3_aa: CASTWTGLHNEQFF

v_call: TRBV7-2
clone_size: NA
j_call: TRBJ2-7
cdr3_aa: CASSPAAGGAYEQYF

v_call: TRBV19
clone_size: NA
j_call: TRBJ2-7
cdr3_aa: CASSASMDYEQYF

v_call: TRBV7-8
clone_size: medium-sized
j_call: TRBJ2-3
cdr3_aa: CASSFPLAGVTDTQYF

v_call: TRBV28
clone_size: NA
j_call: TRBJ2-5
cdr3_aa: CAVQQIRSLGETQYF

v_call: TRBV10-3
clone_size: medium-sized
j_call: TRBJ2-7
cdr3_aa: CAISESFTDTPYEQYF

v_call: TRBV7-8
clone_size: NA
j_call: TRBJ2-1
cdr3_aa: CASSRSSGRPLYNEQFF

v_call: TRBV4-1
clone_size: medium-sized
j_call: TRBJ2-7
cdr3_aa: CASSQGGGPYQLWGEQYF

v_call: TRBV3-1
clone_size: medium-sized
j_call: TRBJ2-1
cdr3_aa: CASSERQGTYNEQFF

v_call: TRBV7-2
clone_size: NA
j_call: TRBJ1-1
cdr3_aa: CASSFGHLNTEAFF

v_call: TRBV29-1
clone_size: medium-sized
j_call: TRBJ1-2
cdr3_aa: CSVEAKTGVYGYTF

v_call: TRBV7-8
clone_size: medium-sized
j_call: TRBJ2-3
cdr3_aa: CASSWAAGGVSTDTQYF